What follows are 25 T cell receptor beta chains derived from one specimen sequenced in a study of cytomegalovirus exposure and HLA in healthy donors. Both 60 Vbeta primers and 13 Jbeta primers went into the PCR. The table came from immunoSEQ multiplex PCR; TCRdb's copy has only in-frame clones and leaves some out. This sample yields 150,000 to 200,000 clones, of which roughly 80% are seen a single time; around 2% belongs to the top ten. Specimen: PBMCs. Receptors were obtained from a female donor in good health and CMV-seronegative.

The chain joins TRBV15 to TRBJ2-2; D perhaps matches TRBD2 (7 bases). This CDR3 spans 16 amino acids. CDR1 and CDR2 from the germline V gene are LNHNV and YYDKDF (reference sequence). V lost 0 bases and J lost 9, with 17 bases in between. CDR3 region: CATSRDRRGAGRELFF. CDR3 coding DNA: TGTGCCACCAGCAGAGATCGTCGGGGGGCGGGTAGGGAGCTGTTTTTT.

This sequence joins TRBV9 and TRBJ2-1, with 15 bases aligning to TRBD2. The junction had 21 bases not matched to a gene; V was cut back by 7 bases and J by 7 bases. The CDR3 loop spans 20 amino acids. Per the germline V gene, CDR1 is SGDLS and CDR2 is YYNGEE. As DNA, the CDR3 is TGTGCCAGCTCGTCACAGAGGGTCTTTGGACTAGCGGGAGGGAAGAATGAGCAGTTCTTC. Amino acids: CASSSQRVFGLAGGKNEQFF. Together with reference TRBV9 and TRBJ2-1, the CDR3 gives the full variable domain: DSGVTQTPKHLITATGQRVTLRCSPRSGDLSVYWYQQSLDQGLQFLIQYYNGEERAKGNILERFSAQQFPDLHSELNLSSLELGDSALYFCASSSQRVFGLAGGKNEQFFGPGTRLTVL.

The V and J genes are TRBV7-3 and TRBJ2-2, with D perhaps TRBD2 (6 bases). V was trimmed by 5 bases and J by 5 bases, leaving 15 bases between them. From germline, CDR1 is SGHTA and CDR2 FQGTGA. There are 15 residues in the CDR3. In DNA form, the CDR3 reads TGTGCCAGCAGCCGCCAAGCGGGCGGAACCGGGGAGCTGTTTTTT. Amino acid sequence: CASSRQAGGTGELFF.

The V call is TRBV7-3, the J call TRBJ1-1; the D is unclear. Trimming took off 2 bases at V and 0 bases at J, with 4 bases between the two ends. Germline V lookup: CDR1 SGHTA, CDR2 FQGTGA. This CDR3 spans 13 amino acids. The DNA for the CDR3 is TGTGCCAGCAGCTTATCGGTGAACACTGAAGCTTTCTTT. Its translation: CASSLSVNTEAFF.

The chain joins TRBV15 to TRBJ2-1; 7 bases line up with TRBD1. CDR3 length: 15 residues. Losses at the gene ends were 0 bases for V and 4 bases for J; bases not matched to a gene: 3. Germline lookup yields CDR1 LNHNV and CDR2 YYDKDF (reference sequence). The CDR3 sequence: CATSRDLTGYNEQFF. The CDR3 DNA reads as TGTGCCACCAGCAGAGATCTGACAGGGTACAATGAGCAGTTCTTC.

This chain joins TRBV5-5 and TRBJ2-1; the D is unclear. V was cut by 0 bases and J by 10 bases, with 11 bases left in between. The CDR3 is 13 amino acids. The germline V gene encodes CDR1 SGHKS and CDR2 YYEKEE (reference sequence). Written as DNA, the CDR3 is TGTGCCAGCAGCTTGGATCCGAATCAGGAGCAGTTCTTC. Encoded protein: CASSLDPNQEQFF. The variable domain in full, completed from reference TRBV5-5 and TRBJ2-1, reads DAGVTQSPTHLIKTRGQQVTLRCSPISGHKSVSWYQQVLGQGPQFIFQYYEKEERGRGNFPDRFSARQFPNYSSELNVNALLLGDSALYLCASSLDPNQEQFFGPGTRLTVL.

V and J are TRBV30 and TRBJ2-7; D is undetermined. In germline, CDR1 is GTSNPN, CDR2 SVGIG (reference sequence). The CDR3 totals 15 residues. Trimming took off 2 bases at V and 0 bases at J, with 14 bases between the two ends. The CDR3 sequence: CAWSPARTISYEQYF. The CDR3 nucleotides are TGTGCCTGGAGTCCCGCTAGAACCATCTCCTACGAGCAGTACTTC. The complete variable domain, with remaining parts taken from reference TRBV30 and TRBJ2-7, reads SQTIHQWPATLVQPVGSPLSLECTVEGTSNPNLYWYRQAAGRGLQLLFYSVGIGQISSEVPQNLSASRPQDRQFILSSKKLLLSDSGFYLCAWSPARTISYEQYFGPGTRLTVT.

The chain carries TRBV19 and TRBJ1-3; 7 bases map to TRBD1. CDR1 and CDR2 (germline): LNHDA, SQIVND (reference sequence). CDR3 length: 14 residues. V trimming: 9 bases; J trimming: 4 bases; junction bases outside the gene matches: 9. CDR3 in DNA: TGTGCCAGCCAGGAAGGGGGCGCAGGAAACACCATATATTTT. Its translation: CASQEGGAGNTIYF.

The chain links TRBV13 to TRBJ1-2, with D hard to call. The V gene lost 0 bases and the J gene lost 6 bases, with 8 bases spanning the gap. CDR3 length: 13 amino acids. The germline CDR1 and CDR2 sequences are PRHDT and FYEKMQ (reference sequence). CDR3 coding DNA: TGTGCCAGCAGCTTAGGCCGAGGTGATGGCTACACCTTC. Its protein is CASSLGRGDGYTF.

V and J are TRBV6-5 and TRBJ1-5; D remains ambiguous. From germline, CDR1 is MNHEY and CDR2 SVGAGI. This CDR3 contains 13 residues. V lost 2 bases to trimming and J lost 5 bases, with 7 bases between them. CDR3 coding DNA: TGTGCCAGCAGTTACCGTTTAGATCAGCCCCAGCATTTT. Its protein is CASSYRLDQPQHF.

The chain recombines TRBV7-3 with TRBJ2-3; D possibly corresponds to TRBD1 (6 bases). Deletions cut 2 bases from V and 13 bases from J, with 16 bases between. The CDR3 extends over 13 amino acids. CDR1 and CDR2 (germline): SGHTA, FQGTGA. CDR3 sequence: CASSLAGESPEYF. CDR3 nucleotides: TGTGCCAGCAGCTTAGCAGGGGAGAGTCCAGAGTATTTT.

This chain connects TRBV5-4 to TRBJ2-2, with 9 bases identical to TRBD2. V was pared by 0 bases and J by 3 bases, with 9 bases of the junction left unmatched. CDR1 and CDR2 (germline): SGHNT, YYREEE (reference sequence). The CDR3 contains 18 residues. The chain's CDR3 is CASSLVPGSGRYTGELFF. The CDR3 coding sequence is TGTGCCAGCAGCTTGGTCCCTGGGAGCGGGAGGTACACCGGGGAGCTGTTTTTT.

The chain employs TRBV11-3 and TRBJ1-1; 10 positions agree with TRBD1. The CDR3 runs 14 residues. J was trimmed by 4 bases and V by 5 bases; bases with no gene match: 4. CDR1 and CDR2 (germline): SGHNT, YENEEA. The CDR3 coding sequence is TGTGCCAGCAGCCGGGACAGGGGAGCCACTGAAGCTTTCTTT. Protein sequence: CASSRDRGATEAFF.

The chain has TRBV4-1 and TRBJ2-7, with TRBD2 matching over 8 bases. CDR1 and CDR2 from the germline V gene are MGHRA and YSYEKL. Trimming cost V 0 bases and J 6 bases; bases outside gene matches: 7. CDR3 size: 15 residues. DNA of the CDR3: TGCGCCAGCAGCCAAGAATGGCGGGAGGTAGGCGAGCAGTACTTC. Residues: CASSQEWREVGEQYF.

This clone showed up just a few times. This sequence joins TRBV18 and TRBJ1-1, with 8 nucleotides matching TRBD1. CDR3 size: 13 residues. CDR1 is KGHSH and CDR2 is LQKENI in the germline V gene. Losses at the gene ends were 4 bases for V and 4 bases for J; bases not matched to a gene: 2. This CDR3 reads CASSLDRGTEAFF. The CDR3 DNA reads TGTGCCAGCTCACTCGACAGGGGCACTGAAGCTTTCTTT.

The V gene is TRBV13, the J gene TRBJ1-2; TRBD1 is a possible D gene (6 bases). Germline CDR1 is PRHDT and CDR2 is FYEKMQ (reference sequence). The CDR3 sequence is 15 residues long. V gave up 3 bases and J gave up 5 bases, with 16 bases separating them. The CDR3 sequence: CASSLTGARIYGYTF. CDR3 nucleotides: TGTGCCAGCAGCTTGACAGGTGCTCGGATATATGGCTACACCTTC.

The genes are TRBV7-9 and TRBJ1-2; the match to TRBD1 covers 8 bases. V shed 0 bases, J shed 7 bases, and the junction held 7 bases outside the gene matches. The CDR3 covers 15 residues. Germline V CDR1 and CDR2: SEHNR, FQNEAQ (reference sequence). CDR3 bases: TGTGCCAGCAGCTTAGCGGGGGCAGGGGGCACTGGCTACACCTTC. This encodes CASSLAGAGGTGYTF.

The genes are TRBV5-6 and TRBJ2-3; D is perhaps TRBD2 (6 bases). The V end was cut by 2 bases, the J end by 4 bases, with 11 bases between. This CDR3 has 14 residues. Germline V gene data show CDR1 as SGHDT and CDR2 as YYEEEE. This chain's CDR3 is CASSFLAIADTQYF. As DNA, the CDR3 is TGTGCCAGCAGCTTCCTAGCGATCGCAGATACGCAGTATTTT.

The chain is built from TRBV25-1 and TRBJ2-3; D might be TRBD2 (5 bases). Germline CDR1 reads MGHDK; CDR2 reads SYGVNS. The CDR3 has 13 amino acids. The germline V and J ends were trimmed by 4 bases and 5 bases, with 10 bases remaining between them. The CDR3 protein is CASSVPGLDTQYF. Written as DNA, the CDR3 is TGTGCCAGCAGTGTTCCGGGGTTAGATACGCAGTATTTT.

CDR3 DNA sequence: TGTGCCAGCTCCCCTGGGGGAGGGCTGAACACTGAAGCTTTCTTT. This sequence encodes CASSPGGGLNTEAFF. This chain links TRBV18 with TRBJ1-1, with TRBD1 as a possible D gene (5 bases). Per germline, CDR1 KGHSH and CDR2 LQKENI. The germline V and J ends were trimmed by 6 bases and 0 bases, with 14 bases remaining between them. This CDR3 spans 15 amino acids. Supplemented by reference TRBV18 and TRBJ1-1, the full variable domain reads NAGVMQNPRHLVRRRGQEARLRCSPMKGHSHVYWYRQLPEEGLKFMVYLQKENIIDESGMPKERFSAEFPKEGPSILRIQQVVRGDSAAYFCASSPGGGLNTEAFFGQGTRLTVV.

The chain employs TRBV5-8 and TRBJ1-2, with 11 bases aligning to TRBD1. The length of the CDR3 is 15 residues. Per the germline V gene, CDR1 is SGHTS and CDR2 is YDEGEE. Losses at the gene ends were 4 bases for V and 4 bases for J; bases not matched to a gene: 6. CDR3 sequence: CASSRTGTGGYGYTF. In nucleotides, the CDR3 is TGTGCCAGCAGCCGCACCGGGACAGGGGGCTATGGCTACACCTTC. Full variable domain (missing parts from reference TRBV5-8 and TRBJ1-2): EAGVTQSPTHLIKTRGQQATLRCSPISGHTSVYWYQQALGLGLQFLLWYDEGEERNRGNFPPRFSGRQFPNYSSELNVNALELEDSALYLCASSRTGTGGYGYTFGSGTRLTVV.

V is TRBV6-5 and J is TRBJ1-1; D is perhaps TRBD1 (5 bases). The CDR3 extends over 13 amino acids. From germline, CDR1 is MNHEY and CDR2 SVGAGI. With 8 bases removed from V and 0 bases from J, the gap between germline ends came to 10 bases. The CDR3: CASGGELNTEAFF. The CDR3 coding sequence is TGTGCCAGCGGGGGGGAATTGAACACTGAAGCTTTCTTT.

The chain couples TRBV6-1 to TRBJ1-4, with unresolved D. Between the trimmed V and J ends, which lost 4 bases and 4 bases, there was a span of 7 bases. CDR3 length: 13 residues. The V gene's germline CDR1 is MNHNS and CDR2 SASEGT. The CDR3 protein is CASSGQFNEKLFF. In DNA, the CDR3 is TGTGCCAGCAGTGGGCAGTTTAATGAAAAACTGTTTTTT.

This chain connects TRBV4-1 to TRBJ1-2; no reliable D call. This CDR3 is 11 amino acids long. Deletions cut 0 bases from V and 8 bases from J, with 4 bases between. Germline-derived CDR1 and CDR2 are MGHRA and YSYEKL. CDR3 nucleotide sequence: TGCGCCAGCAGCCAAGACCAAGGCTACACCTTC. Its protein is CASSQDQGYTF.

CDR3 nucleotide sequence: TGTGCCAGCAGCTTAGCCTGGTTGGGCCCCGGGGAGCTGTTTTTT. Its protein is CASSLAWLGPGELFF. The chain is built from TRBV7-8 and TRBJ2-2; D unresolved. Germline-derived CDR1 and CDR2 are SGHVS and FQNEAQ. Deletions cut 0 bases from V and 6 bases from J, with 11 bases between. The CDR3 has 15 residues.